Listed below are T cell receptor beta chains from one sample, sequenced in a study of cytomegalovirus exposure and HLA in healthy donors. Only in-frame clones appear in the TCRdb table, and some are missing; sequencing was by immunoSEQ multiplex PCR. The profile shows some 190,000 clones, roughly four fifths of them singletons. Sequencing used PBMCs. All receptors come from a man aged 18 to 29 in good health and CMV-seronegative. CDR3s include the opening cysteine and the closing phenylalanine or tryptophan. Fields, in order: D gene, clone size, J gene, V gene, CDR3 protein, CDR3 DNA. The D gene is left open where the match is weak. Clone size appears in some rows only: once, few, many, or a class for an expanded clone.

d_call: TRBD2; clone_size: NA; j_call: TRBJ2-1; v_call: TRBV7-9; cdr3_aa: CASSNLAGGPQEQFF; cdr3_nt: TGTGCCAGCAGCAACCTAGCGGGAGGGCCTCAAGAGCAGTTCTTC
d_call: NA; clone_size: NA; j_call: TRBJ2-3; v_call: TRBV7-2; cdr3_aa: CASSLQGHTDTQYF; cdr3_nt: TGTGCCAGCAGCTTGCAGGGGCACACAGATACGCAGTATTTT
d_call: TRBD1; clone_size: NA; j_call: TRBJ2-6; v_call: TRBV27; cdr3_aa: CASSPTGGLTGANVLTF; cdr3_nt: TGTGCCAGCAGTCCCACAGGGGGCTTAACCGGGGCCAACGTCCTGACTTTC
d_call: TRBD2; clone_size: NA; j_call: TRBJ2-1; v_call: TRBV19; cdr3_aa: CASSPEPRTSGSSYNEQFF; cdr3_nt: TGTGCCAGTAGTCCCGAACCCAGGACTAGCGGGAGCTCCTACAATGAGCAGTTCTTC
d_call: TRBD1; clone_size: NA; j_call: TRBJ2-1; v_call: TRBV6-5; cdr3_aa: CASSYSGTGGNEQFF; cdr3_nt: TGTGCCAGCAGTTACTCGGGGACAGGGGGAAATGAGCAGTTCTTC
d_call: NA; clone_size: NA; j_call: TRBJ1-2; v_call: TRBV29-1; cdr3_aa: CSVPPGSDGYTF; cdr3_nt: TGCAGCGTACCCCCAGGGTCGGATGGCTACACCTTC
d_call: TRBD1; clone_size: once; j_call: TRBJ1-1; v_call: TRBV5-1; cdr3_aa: CASSPPQGVKNTEAFF; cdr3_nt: TGCGCCAGCAGCCCGCCCCAGGGGGTCAAGAACACTGAAGCTTTCTTT
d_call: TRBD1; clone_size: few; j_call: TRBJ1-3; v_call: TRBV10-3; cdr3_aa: CAISDLPAGTGGSGNTIYF; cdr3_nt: TGTGCCATCAGTGACCTACCCGCCGGGACAGGGGGCTCTGGAAACACCATATATTTT
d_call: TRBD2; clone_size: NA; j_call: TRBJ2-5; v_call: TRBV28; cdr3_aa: CASGSEREGWQETQYF; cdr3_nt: TGTGCCAGCGGTAGCGAGCGGGAGGGCTGGCAAGAGACCCAGTACTTC
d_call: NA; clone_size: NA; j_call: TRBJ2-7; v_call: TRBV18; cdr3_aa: CASSPREGDEQYF; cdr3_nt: TGTGCCAGCTCACCACGTGAGGGCGACGAGCAGTACTTC
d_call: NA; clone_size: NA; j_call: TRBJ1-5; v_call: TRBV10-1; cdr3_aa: CASSEFFWQIRNQPQHF; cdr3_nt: TGCGCCAGCAGTGAGTTTTTTTGGCAGATACGCAATCAGCCCCAGCATTTT
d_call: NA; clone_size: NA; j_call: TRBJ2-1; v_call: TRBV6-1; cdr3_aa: CASSEYSGKSYNEQFF; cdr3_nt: TGTGCCAGCAGTGAATACAGCGGAAAATCCTACAATGAGCAGTTCTTC
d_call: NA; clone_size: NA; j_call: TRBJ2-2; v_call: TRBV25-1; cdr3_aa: CASSLFPGELFF; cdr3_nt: TGTGCCAGCAGTTTATTCCCCGGGGAGCTGTTTTTT
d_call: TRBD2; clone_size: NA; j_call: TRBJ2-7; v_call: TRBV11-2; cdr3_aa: CASSPEMGLVYHEQYF; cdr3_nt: TGTGCCAGCAGTCCCGAAATGGGACTAGTATACCACGAGCAGTACTTC
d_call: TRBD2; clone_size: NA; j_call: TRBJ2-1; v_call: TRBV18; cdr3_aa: CASSPRTSGGSGGRGEQFF; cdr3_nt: TGTGCCAGCTCGCCGCGTACTAGCGGGGGCAGCGGGGGCCGAGGAGAGCAGTTCTTC
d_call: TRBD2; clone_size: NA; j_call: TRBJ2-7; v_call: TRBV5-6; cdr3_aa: CASSLVSGGSYEQYF; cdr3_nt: TGTGCCAGCAGCTTGGTCAGCGGGGGATCCTACGAGCAGTACTTC
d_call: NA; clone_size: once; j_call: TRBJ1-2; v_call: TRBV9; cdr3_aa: CASSVATVVSHGYTF; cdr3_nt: TGTGCCAGCAGCGTAGCTACTGTAGTTTCCCATGGCTACACCTTC
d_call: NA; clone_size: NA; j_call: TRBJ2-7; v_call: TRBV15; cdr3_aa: CATSRDGGSPYEQYF; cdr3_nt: TGTGCCACCAGCAGAGATGGGGGCAGTCCCTACGAGCAGTACTTC
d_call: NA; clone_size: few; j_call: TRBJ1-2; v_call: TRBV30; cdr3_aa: CAWSVGAGLGYTF; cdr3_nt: TGTGCCTGGAGTGTGGGGGCCGGGCTTGGTTACACCTTC
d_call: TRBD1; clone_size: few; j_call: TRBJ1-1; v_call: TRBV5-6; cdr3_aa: CASSLVGGEGTEAFF; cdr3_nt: TGTGCCAGCAGTCTCGTAGGGGGCGAGGGCACTGAAGCTTTCTTT
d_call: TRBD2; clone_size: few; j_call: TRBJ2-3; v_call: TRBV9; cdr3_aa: CASSVEAGGTDTQYF; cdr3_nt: TGTGCCAGCAGCGTAGAAGCGGGGGGAACAGATACGCAGTATTTT
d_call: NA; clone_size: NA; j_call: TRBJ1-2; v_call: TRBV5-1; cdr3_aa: CASSKNRDPQYGYTF; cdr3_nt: TGCGCCAGCAGCAAAAACAGGGACCCGCAGTATGGCTACACCTTC
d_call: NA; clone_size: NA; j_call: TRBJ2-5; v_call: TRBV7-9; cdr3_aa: CASSLHGKQETQYF; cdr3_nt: TGTGCCAGCAGCTTACACGGTAAACAAGAGACCCAGTACTTC
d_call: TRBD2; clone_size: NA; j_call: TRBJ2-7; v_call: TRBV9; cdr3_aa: CASSVGVRTSGSRNYEQYF; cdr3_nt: TGTGCCAGCAGCGTAGGGGTCCGGACTAGCGGGAGTAGGAACTACGAGCAGTACTTC
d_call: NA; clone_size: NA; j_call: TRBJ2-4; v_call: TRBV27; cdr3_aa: CASSLMGGGDKNIQYF; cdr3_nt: TGTGCCAGCAGTTTGATGGGCGGCGGGGACAAAAACATTCAGTACTTC
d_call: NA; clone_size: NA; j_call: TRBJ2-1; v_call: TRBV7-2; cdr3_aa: CASSLISSVVPSQFF; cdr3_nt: TGTGCCAGCAGCTTAATAAGCAGCGTGGTGCCCTCGCAGTTCTTC
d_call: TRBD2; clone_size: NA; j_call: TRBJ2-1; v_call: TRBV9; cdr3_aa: CASSVGGGLDEQFF; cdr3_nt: TGTGCCAGCAGCGTAGGGGGGGGGTTAGATGAGCAGTTCTTC
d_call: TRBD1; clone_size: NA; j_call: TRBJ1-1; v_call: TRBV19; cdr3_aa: CASSVDRPNTEAFF; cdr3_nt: TGTGCCAGTAGCGTGGACAGGCCGAACACTGAAGCTTTCTTT
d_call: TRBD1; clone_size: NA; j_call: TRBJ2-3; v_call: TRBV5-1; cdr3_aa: CASSWGTGAADTQYF; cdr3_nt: TGCGCCAGCAGCTGGGGGACAGGGGCCGCAGATACGCAGTATTTT
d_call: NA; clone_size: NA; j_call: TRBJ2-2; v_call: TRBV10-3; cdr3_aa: CAISEEAGVLTGELFF; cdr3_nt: TGTGCCATCAGTGAAGAGGCAGGGGTCCTCACCGGGGAGCTGTTTTTT
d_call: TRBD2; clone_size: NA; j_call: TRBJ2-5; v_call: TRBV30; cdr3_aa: CAREGSGQETQYF; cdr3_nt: TGTGCCCGGGAGGGGTCGGGGCAAGAGACCCAGTACTTC
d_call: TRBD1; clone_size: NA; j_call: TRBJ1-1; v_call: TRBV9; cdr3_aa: CASRGQGGTEAFF; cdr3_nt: TGTGCCAGCAGGGGACAGGGAGGCACTGAAGCTTTCTTT
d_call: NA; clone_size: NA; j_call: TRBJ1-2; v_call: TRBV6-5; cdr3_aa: CASSPSVNYGYTF; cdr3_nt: TGTGCCAGCAGTCCGAGCGTTAACTATGGCTACACCTTC
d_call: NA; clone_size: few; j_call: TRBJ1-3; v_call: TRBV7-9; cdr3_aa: CASSLGSSGRGNTIYF; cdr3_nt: TGTGCCAGCAGCTTGGGGAGCTCTGGGCGTGGAAACACCATATATTTT
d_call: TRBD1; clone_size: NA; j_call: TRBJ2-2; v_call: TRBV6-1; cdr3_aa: CASSDPGGTGELFF; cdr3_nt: TGTGCCAGCAGTGACCCAGGGGGTACCGGGGAGCTGTTTTTT
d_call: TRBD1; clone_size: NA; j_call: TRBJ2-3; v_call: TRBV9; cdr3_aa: CASSPTDRVSADTQYF; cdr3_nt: TGTGCCAGCAGCCCAACGGACAGGGTTTCGGCAGATACGCAGTATTTT
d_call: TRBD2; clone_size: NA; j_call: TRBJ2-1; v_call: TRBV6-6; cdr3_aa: CASSYSTGLAGVEQFF; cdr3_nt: TGTGCCAGCAGTTACTCAACCGGACTAGCGGGAGTGGAGCAGTTCTTC
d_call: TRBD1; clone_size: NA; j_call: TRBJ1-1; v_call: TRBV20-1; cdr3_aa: CSAEDRGAFF; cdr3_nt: TGCAGTGCCGAGGACAGGGGGGCTTTCTTT
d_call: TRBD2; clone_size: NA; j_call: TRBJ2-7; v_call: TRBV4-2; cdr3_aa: CASSQEQLLAGPSYEQYF; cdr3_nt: TGTGCCAGCAGCCAAGAGCAGCTACTAGCGGGACCCTCCTACGAGCAGTACTTC
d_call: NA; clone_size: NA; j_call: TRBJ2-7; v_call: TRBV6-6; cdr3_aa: CASRARVNEQYF; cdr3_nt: TGTGCCAGCAGGGCCAGGGTGAACGAGCAGTACTTC
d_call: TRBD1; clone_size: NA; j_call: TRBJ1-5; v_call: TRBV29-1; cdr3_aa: CSVATGESNQPQHF; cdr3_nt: TGCAGCGTGGCGACAGGGGAAAGCAATCAGCCCCAGCATTTT
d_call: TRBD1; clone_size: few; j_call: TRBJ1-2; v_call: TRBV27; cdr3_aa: CASSFRDRGHGYTF; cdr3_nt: TGTGCCAGCAGTTTTCGGGACAGGGGACATGGCTACACCTTC
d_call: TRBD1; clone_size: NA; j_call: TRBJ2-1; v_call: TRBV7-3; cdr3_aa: CASSLWGPQGVYNEQFF; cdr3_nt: TGTGCCAGCAGCTTATGGGGGCCGCAGGGGGTCTACAATGAGCAGTTCTTC
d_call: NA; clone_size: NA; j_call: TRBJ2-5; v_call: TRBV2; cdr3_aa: CASSGRQETQYF; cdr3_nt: TGTGCCAGCAGTGGGAGGCAAGAGACCCAGTACTTC
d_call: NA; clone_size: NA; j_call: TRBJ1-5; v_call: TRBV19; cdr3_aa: CASSPSYSNQPQHF; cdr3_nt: TGTGCCAGTAGTCCGTCTTATAGCAATCAGCCCCAGCATTTT
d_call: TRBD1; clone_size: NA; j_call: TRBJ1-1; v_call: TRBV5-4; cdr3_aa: CASSLGQGGTEAFF; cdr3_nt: TGTGCCAGCAGCCTAGGACAGGGGGGAACTGAAGCTTTCTTT
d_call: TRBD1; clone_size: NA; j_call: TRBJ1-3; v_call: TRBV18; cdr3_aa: CASSPGTGLGNTIYF; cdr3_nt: TGTGCCAGCTCACCCGGGACAGGTCTTGGAAACACCATATATTTT